This T cell receptor beta chain came from a study of metastatic and nonmetastatic thyroid tumors. Study information: Comparison of repertoires was carried out across blood and tumor or nodule tissue from malignant and benign thyroid patients. Study-wide results and limits: Reportedly, malignant thyroid tumors had significantly higher TCR beta diversity than benign nodules, in blood and tumor.

Germline CDR1 LNHDA, CDR2 SQIVND (reference sequence). Trimming removed 3 bases from V and 10 bases from J, with 13 bases in between. The CDR3 loop spans 13 amino acids. Original analysis: Building a distant-metastasis classifier for papillary thyroid cancer drew on CDR3 differences across clinicopathological groups. TCRdb recomputed clones from the PCR reads via MiXCR. The V and J calls shown here were made by TCRdb, not taken from the authors' results. Of around 16,000 clones in the sample, under 35% were seen once. No treatment had been given to any patient before thyroid surgery. Concerning this clone itself: No antigen is known for it. Given a much more abundant clone one base away, this may be a read error.

The sequencing sample was made of adjacent normal tissue. This chain uses TRBV19 with TRBJ2-1; D not certain. This TCR came from a female donor with papillary thyroid cancer or a benign thyroid nodule (not recorded which). Some clones in this sample may be carry-over from other donors' samples. The CDR3 protein is CASSIGRHGEQFF. CDR3 in DNA: TGTGCCAGTAGTATTGGTCGACATGGAGAGCAGTTCTTC.